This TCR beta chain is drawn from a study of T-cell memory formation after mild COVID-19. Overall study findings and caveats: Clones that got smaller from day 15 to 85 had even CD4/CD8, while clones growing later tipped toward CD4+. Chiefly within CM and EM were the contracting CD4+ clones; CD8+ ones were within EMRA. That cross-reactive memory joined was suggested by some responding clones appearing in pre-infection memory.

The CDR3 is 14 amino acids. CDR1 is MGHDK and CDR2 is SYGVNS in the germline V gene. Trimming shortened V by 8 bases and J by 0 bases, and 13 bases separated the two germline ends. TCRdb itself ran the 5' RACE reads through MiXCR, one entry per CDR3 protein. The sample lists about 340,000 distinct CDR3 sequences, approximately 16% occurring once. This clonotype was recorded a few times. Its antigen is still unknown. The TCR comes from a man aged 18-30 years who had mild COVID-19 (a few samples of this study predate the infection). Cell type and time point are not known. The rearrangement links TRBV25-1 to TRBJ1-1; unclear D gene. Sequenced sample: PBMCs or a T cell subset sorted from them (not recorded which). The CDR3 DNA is TGTGCCAGCCCGGGAGGAAGAATGAACACTGAAGCTTTCTTT. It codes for CASPGGRMNTEAFF.